This TCR gamma chain was identified during a study of Vδ1+ human thymocytes. CDR1 is GITISATS and CDR2 is ISYDGTV in the germline V gene (reference sequence). The V segment lost 10 bases and the J segment 3 bases; nucleotides outside the gene matches: 6. The CDR3 length is 11 residues. RNA was extracted from the cells and then reverse transcribed. Multiplex PCR used pooled V-gene forward primers and a constant-region reverse primer to amplify CDR3s. TCRdb reapplied CATT to the multiplex PCR reads. The sample yields 20,000 to 25,000 gamma-chain clones, roughly an eighth seen once. The sorted cells were CD3+ Vdelta1+ Vdelta2- thymocytes from alphabeta-depleted thymus. Study conclusions and caveats: Thymic TRG and TRD repertoires appeared highly polyclonal, with Gaussian CDR3 length distributions.

Only a few counts were recorded for this clone. Antigen unknown. The sample consisted of Vdelta1+ gamma-delta thymocytes from the thymus. Subset noted: FACS-sorted CD3+ TCRalphabeta- TCRVdelta1+ TCRVdelta2- thymocytes. This sequence originates from a child in the first two years of life who had congenital heart surgery. The chain has TRGV9 and TRGJ1 or TRGJ2. The CDR3 reads CAFRFYYKKLF. CDR3 coding DNA: TGTGCCTTCCGATTTTATTATAAGAAACTCTTT.